The 16 T cell receptor beta chains below were found in one sample sequenced in a study of shared clonotypes between healthy human individuals. Assay: immunoSEQ multiplex PCR; the TCRdb copy retains only in-frame clones and omits some. The sample yields 170,000 or so clones, 65% to 70% seen once. Source material: memory CD4+ T cells sorted from blood. The subset here: CD45RA-negative fraction. The receptors here all came from a man aged 25-40 years in good health.

The chain couples TRBV9 to TRBJ2-1; 9 bases are a match to TRBD2. The V gene end was trimmed by 0 bases and the J gene end by 2 bases; junction bases not matched to a gene: 12. CDR1 and CDR2 (germline): SGDLS, YYNGEE. CDR3 size: 19 residues. CDR3 amino acids: CASSVGLSGREGAYNEQFF. Written as DNA, the CDR3 is TGTGCCAGCAGCGTAGGCCTCTCTGGGCGGGAGGGTGCCTACAATGAGCAGTTCTTC.

This chain links TRBV11-3 with TRBJ2-1; 8 bases align to TRBD1. The CDR3 extends over 15 amino acids. Germline assignment: CDR1 SGHNT and CDR2 YENEEA. With 2 bases clipped from V and 8 bases from J, the junction kept 8 bases outside the gene matches. The CDR3 DNA sequence: TGTGCCAGCAGCTTATCCCCAGGGGGCTTTGATGAGCAGTTCTTC. Protein sequence: CASSLSPGGFDEQFF.

Regarding this clone: Sequence at one end of the junction differs from germline and may be a read error. V is TRBV7-7 and J is TRBJ2-5; D is perhaps TRBD1 (5 bases). The germline V gene has CDR1 SSHAT and CDR2 FNYEAQ (reference sequence). This CDR3 contains 14 residues. DNA for the CDR3: TGTGCTAGCAGCTTGAACATGGGGCACGAGACCCAGTACTTC. It yields the protein CASSLNMGHETQYF.

J is TRBJ2-1 and V is TRBV9; perhaps TRBD1 as D (6 bases). V was pared by 0 bases and J by 0 bases, with 10 bases between. Germline lookup yields CDR1 SGDLS and CDR2 YYNGEE. The CDR3 is made up of 16 amino acids. DNA for the CDR3: TGTGCCAGCAGCGTAGATACGGACAGCTCCTACAATGAGCAGTTCTTC. As protein: CASSVDTDSSYNEQFF.

In its sample, this clone was seen a few times. CDR3 region: CASSEAGGWGYTF. CDR3 nucleotide sequence: TGTGCCAGCAGTGAAGCGGGGGGCTGGGGCTACACCTTC. The chain has TRBV25-1 and TRBJ1-2, with D possibly matching TRBD1 (6 bases). The germline V gene encodes CDR1 MGHDK and CDR2 SYGVNS. The V end lost 2 bases, the J end lost 8 bases, and 12 bases lay between the germline ends. The CDR3 runs to 13 residues.

This clone was recorded many times. This chain's CDR3 is CASTLGQGDLTRQYF. The CDR3 nucleotides are TGTGCCAGCACCCTCGGACAGGGGGATCTTACGAGGCAGTACTTC. This chain joins TRBV2 and TRBJ2-7; 10 nucleotides match TRBD1. Germline V gene sequence: CDR1 SNHLY, CDR2 FYNNEI. This CDR3 spans 15 amino acids. The V segment lost 7 bases and the J segment 9 bases; nucleotides outside the gene matches: 15.

This clone was detected only once. This chain connects TRBV2 to TRBJ2-2; D remains unclear. Trimming cost V 4 bases and J 2 bases, with 17 bases left between them. CDR1 SNHLY and CDR2 FYNNEI come from the germline V gene. The length of the CDR3 is 17 residues. CDR3 coding DNA: TGTGCCAGCAGTGGTGGCTCGATCCGGGCAAACACCGGGGAGCTGTTTTTT. It encodes CASSGGSIRANTGELFF.

This chain links TRBV28 with TRBJ2-1, with a weak D call TRBD2 (6 bases). The CDR3 length is 15 residues. The ends were cut back, 5 bases at V and 6 bases at J, with 17 bases in the middle. Germline CDR1 and CDR2: MDHEN and SYDVKM. The CDR3 coding sequence is TGTGCCAGCAGTCAGACTAGATCGGTTCCCAATGAGCAGTTCTTC. Amino acid sequence: CASSQTRSVPNEQFF.

The chain recombines TRBV18 with TRBJ2-7; 8 nucleotides line up with TRBD2. There are 13 residues in the CDR3. V lost 3 bases to trimming and J lost 5 bases; unmatched junction nucleotides: 3. Per germline, CDR1 KGHSH and CDR2 LQKENI. Written as DNA, the CDR3 is TGTGCCAGCTCACCGACTAGCGACCACGAGCAGTACTTC. Protein sequence: CASSPTSDHEQYF.

V gene TRBV14 combines with J gene TRBJ2-5, with 9 nucleotides matching TRBD2. The trim removed 2 bases at V and 4 bases at J, leaving 2 bases unmatched. The CDR3 has 14 residues. Germline CDR1 is SGHDN and CDR2 is FVKESK. The CDR3: CASSQIAGAETQYF. The CDR3 DNA reads as TGTGCCAGCAGCCAAATAGCGGGAGCAGAGACCCAGTACTTC.

This sequence joins TRBV27 and TRBJ2-1, with D perhaps TRBD1 or TRBD2 (6 bases each). Germline assignment: CDR1 MNHEY and CDR2 SMNVEV (reference sequence). V lost 2 bases and J 7 bases, leaving 24 bases between the germline ends. This CDR3 region has 18 residues. The CDR3 DNA follows: TGTGCCAGCAGTTTAGAGGATCACAAGCTGGGGGGCCCAAATGAGCAGTTCTTC. Protein: CASSLEDHKLGGPNEQFF.

This rearrangement joins TRBV5-1 to TRBJ2-7; no definite D call. Germline loops: CDR1 SGHRS, CDR2 YFSETQ. The ends were cut back, 6 bases at V and 2 bases at J, with 12 bases in the middle. The CDR3 has 13 residues. The CDR3 sequence is CASMAGIAYEQYF. In DNA, the CDR3 is TGCGCCAGCATGGCAGGAATAGCCTACGAGCAGTACTTC.

Only one count was recorded for this clone. The CDR3, as DNA: TGTGCCAGCAGTAAGTTGACACTTAGCACAGATACGCAGTATTTT. Encoded protein: CASSKLTLSTDTQYF. This chain joins TRBV25-1 and TRBJ2-3; D is ambiguous. V was pared by 5 bases and J by 0 bases, with 12 bases between. The CDR3 is made up of 15 amino acids. The germline CDR1 and CDR2 sequences are MGHDK and SYGVNS. The full variable domain, in which reference TRBV25-1 and TRBJ2-3 provide the parts outside the CDR3, is EADIYQTPRYLVIGTGKKITLECSQTMGHDKMYWYQQDPGMELHLIHYSYGVNSTEKGDLSSESTVSRIRTEHFPLTLESARPSHTSQYLCASSKLTLSTDTQYFGPGTRLTVL.

This clone was found a few times. This chain joins TRBV2 and TRBJ1-5, with 7 bases fitting TRBD1. CDR1 and CDR2 from the germline V gene are SNHLY and FYNNEI. Germline trimming cut 6 bases from V and 6 bases from J; bases unmatched to any gene: 11. The CDR3 runs 15 residues. The CDR3 DNA sequence: TGTGCCAGCAGCGCCCAGACAGGGCGGGGTCAGCCCCAGCATTTT. This translates into CASSAQTGRGQPQHF.

The genes are TRBV2 and TRBJ2-3, with 8 bases matching TRBD2. This CDR3 is built from 13 residues. The germline gives CDR1 SNHLY, CDR2 FYNNEI. With 9 bases clipped from V and 1 base from J, the junction kept 3 bases outside the gene matches. The CDR3 DNA follows: TGTGCCAGTGGACTAGCCGGCACAGATACGCAGTATTTT. It specifies CASGLAGTDTQYF.

The chain is built from TRBV18 and TRBJ2-3; 10 bases align to TRBD2. V lost 1 base, J lost 2 bases, and 9 bases stayed unmatched. This CDR3 contains 18 residues. The germline V gene encodes CDR1 KGHSH and CDR2 LQKENI. The CDR3 DNA is TGTGCCAGCTCACCACGAATTAGAGCGGGAGGGAACACAGATACGCAGTATTTT. This encodes CASSPRIRAGGNTDTQYF.